A selection of T cell receptor beta chains follows, all from one sample in a study of blood T cell repertoires in COVID-19. Repertoires were generated with immunoSEQ multiplex PCR, while TCRdb's copy carries only in-frame clones and drops some. The sample includes 250,000 to 350,000 clones, over 75% of them seen just once. Sequences were obtained from peripheral blood. The receptor source for this set is a woman aged 60-70 years with acute or convalescent COVID-19. CDR3s include the opening cysteine and the closing phenylalanine or tryptophan. The order of the fields is CDR3 protein, CDR3 DNA, J gene, clone size, D gene, V gene, CDR3 length. D genes are given only for firm matches. Clone size is stated in some rows and not others, as once, few, many or a class when expanded.

CDR3: CASSPPGVVNGYTF
DNA: TGTGCCAGCTCACCGCCAGGGGTGGTGAATGGCTACACCTTC
J: TRBJ1-2
size: .
D: .
V: TRBV18
length: 14

CDR3: CASSKGPPRATNEKLFF
DNA: TGTGCCAGCTCTAAGGGGCCACCAAGAGCAACTAATGAAAAACTGTTTTTT
J: TRBJ1-4
size: .
D: .
V: TRBV2
length: 17

CDR3: CASSIHRGPGNQPQHF
DNA: TGTGCCAGTAGTATCCACAGGGGCCCGGGCAATCAGCCCCAGCATTTT
J: TRBJ1-5
size: .
D: TRBD1
V: TRBV19
length: 16

CDR3: CASSVGVAANTGELFF
DNA: TGTGCCAGCAGCGTAGGCGTAGCGGCGAACACCGGGGAGCTGTTTTTT
J: TRBJ2-2
size: few
D: .
V: TRBV9
length: 16

CDR3: CASSQGAGNQPQHF
DNA: TGTGCCAGCAGCCAGGGAGCGGGCAATCAGCCCCAGCATTTT
J: TRBJ1-5
size: .
D: .
V: TRBV4-2
length: 14

CDR3: CASSLGVGTEPYGYTF
DNA: TGTGCCAGCAGCTTAGGGGTAGGGACAGAACCCTATGGCTACACCTTC
J: TRBJ1-2
size: few
D: TRBD1
V: TRBV7-9
length: 16

CDR3: CATRRIQVGELFF
DNA: TGTGCCACGAGACGGATTCAGGTCGGGGAGCTGTTTTTT
J: TRBJ2-2
size: .
D: .
V: TRBV6-5
length: 13

CDR3: CSASGGAMNTEAFF
DNA: TGCAGTGCTAGTGGTGGGGCTATGAACACTGAAGCTTTCTTT
J: TRBJ1-1
size: .
D: .
V: TRBV20-1
length: 14

CDR3: CASRGPPAGAGDTQYF
DNA: TGTGCCAGCAGGGGCCCCCCAGCGGGGGCTGGAGATACGCAGTATTTT
J: TRBJ2-3
size: .
D: TRBD2
V: TRBV6-6
length: 16

CDR3: CASSTGFENTEAFF
DNA: TGTGCCAGCAGTACAGGGTTTGAGAACACTGAAGCTTTCTTT
J: TRBJ1-1
size: .
D: .
V: TRBV27
length: 14

CDR3: CASSLDRGSYNEQFF
DNA: TGTGCCAGCAGCTTGGACAGGGGCTCCTACAATGAGCAGTTCTTC
J: TRBJ2-1
size: .
D: TRBD1
V: TRBV5-6
length: 15